The clone carrying this TCR beta chain was counted a single time. Its antigen is not known. One base away lies a much larger clone, so this may be a sequencing read error. The sample comes from a study of T cells in Graves' hyperthyroidism and ophthalmopathy. General study points: Ophthalmopathy got predicted by the model a median 6.5 months before its onset. Most clonotypes expanded in the thyroid (above 0.001) were also present in blood.

Template material for amplifying TCR beta CDR3 regions consisted of RNA transcripts. An initial round of RT-PCR targeting the TCR CDR3 relied on the HTBI primer set. A single record per CDR3 protein comes from TCRdb applying MiXCR to the multiplex PCR reads. Of hundreds of thousands of distinct CDR3 sequences in the sample, just under 45% were seen once. The ends were cut back, 6 bases at V and 1 base at J, with 12 bases in the middle. The CDR3 extends over 14 amino acids. Per germline, CDR1 SNHLY and CDR2 FYNNEI. This TCR was sampled from an adult man with Graves' disease, either hyperthyroidism or ophthalmopathy (not recorded which). The sequencing input was peripheral blood or thyroid tissue (not recorded which). The chain uses TRBV2 and TRBJ2-5; D is undetermined. In DNA form, the CDR3 reads TGTGCCAGCAGATCAGGCGTCGTCCAAGAGACCCAGTACTTC. Amino acids: CASRSGVVQETQYF.